This T cell receptor beta chain was found in a study of blood T cells in healthy people across ages. The CDR3 consists of 13 residues. Trimming left V 4 bases short and J 2 bases short, with 6 bases between. Germline V CDR1 and CDR2: SGHVS, FQNEAQ. Each donor's blood draw was approximately 10 milliliters of peripheral blood. Alongside a J-beta primer mix, a sample-barcoded 5' primer served in a second PCR lasting roughly 7 to 12 cycles. TCRdb independently ran MiXCR on the 5' RACE reads; one entry per CDR3 protein. This sample yields 1 million or so distinct CDR3 sequences, of which less than 25% are seen a single time; around 0.75% belongs to the top ten. This sample was also put to use in a study of T cells of mothers and their children. As that study records: The sample comes from fewer than 10 healthy Caucasian donors: mothers and children.

Sample: blood. This sequence originates from a girl aged 2-9 years in good health. V usage is TRBV7-8 and J usage is TRBJ2-1; D uncertain. Here the CDR3 DNA reads TGTGCCAGCAGCTCAGATACCTACAATGAGCAGTTCTTC. It codes for CASSSDTYNEQFF.